This is a list of T cell receptor beta chains from one sample in a study of blood T cell repertoires in COVID-19. Some clones are missing from TCRdb's copy, which holds only in-frame ones; the method was immunoSEQ multiplex PCR. Of fewer than 300,000 clones in the sample, 82% were seen once. Sequenced sample: PBMCs or T cells enriched from blood (not recorded which). These receptors were collected from a man in his forties or fifties who had been exposed to COVID-19. Each CDR3 is given with its conserved first and last residue. The D gene is left open where the match is weak. Only part of the rows carry a size: once, few, many, or a class if the clone is expanded.

CDR3 length: 15; D gene: -; clone size: -; V gene: TRBV9; J gene: TRBJ2-1; CDR3 DNA: TGTGCCAGCAGCCCCGCGGGGTGGTCGGCCGCTGAGCAGTTCTTC; CDR3 protein: CASSPAGWSAAEQFF
CDR3 length: 19; D gene: TRBD2; clone size: -; V gene: TRBV9; J gene: TRBJ2-2; CDR3 DNA: TGTGCCAGCAGCATCGGACTAGCGGGAGGGGGTGAAGTCCACGGGGAGCTGTTTTTT; CDR3 protein: CASSIGLAGGGEVHGELFF
CDR3 length: 14; D gene: TRBD1; clone size: -; V gene: TRBV6-5; J gene: TRBJ1-6; CDR3 DNA: TGTGCCAGCAGACGGGACAGGGACATTTCACCCCTCCACTTT; CDR3 protein: CASRRDRDISPLHF
CDR3 length: 15; D gene: -; clone size: -; V gene: TRBV11-3; J gene: TRBJ2-5; CDR3 DNA: TGTGCCAGCAGCTCCAAGCGGAACCCGAGTGAGACCCAGTACTTC; CDR3 protein: CASSSKRNPSETQYF
CDR3 length: 15; D gene: TRBD2; clone size: -; V gene: TRBV3-1/TRBV3-2; J gene: TRBJ2-4; CDR3 DNA: TGTGCCAGCAGCCCAACTAGCGGAGGAAAAAACATTCAGTACTTC; CDR3 protein: CASSPTSGGKNIQYF
CDR3 length: 12; D gene: TRBD1; clone size: -; V gene: TRBV5-1; J gene: TRBJ2-7; CDR3 DNA: TGCGCCAGCAGGGGGGACAGCTACGAGCAGTACTTC; CDR3 protein: CASRGDSYEQYF
CDR3 length: 14; D gene: -; clone size: -; V gene: TRBV10-3; J gene: TRBJ2-2; CDR3 DNA: TGTGCCATCAGTCTCCCCTCAGGGACCGGGGAGCTGTTTTTT; CDR3 protein: CAISLPSGTGELFF
CDR3 length: 14; D gene: -; clone size: -; V gene: TRBV28; J gene: TRBJ1-2; CDR3 DNA: TGTGCCAGCAGTTTAGGTCGAGGGAACTATGGCTACACCTTC; CDR3 protein: CASSLGRGNYGYTF
CDR3 length: 14; D gene: -; clone size: -; V gene: TRBV6-5; J gene: TRBJ2-1; CDR3 DNA: TGTGCCAGCGAGGGCGGGATAGGTTCCAATGAGCAGTTCTTC; CDR3 protein: CASEGGIGSNEQFF
CDR3 length: 13; D gene: TRBD1; clone size: -; V gene: TRBV6-5; J gene: TRBJ2-7; CDR3 DNA: TGTGCCAGCAGACCCGGGACAGTCTACGAGCAGTACTTC; CDR3 protein: CASRPGTVYEQYF
CDR3 length: 13; D gene: TRBD2; clone size: -; V gene: TRBV11-2; J gene: TRBJ2-5; CDR3 DNA: TGTGCCAGCAGCTTGGGGACTAGGGAGACCCAGTACTTC; CDR3 protein: CASSLGTRETQYF
CDR3 length: 16; D gene: -; clone size: few; V gene: TRBV11-3; J gene: TRBJ2-1; CDR3 DNA: TGTGCCAGCAGCTTAGGACCTGGGGGCAAGCGCAATGAGCAGTTCTTC; CDR3 protein: CASSLGPGGKRNEQFF
CDR3 length: 17; D gene: TRBD1; clone size: -; V gene: TRBV11-2; J gene: TRBJ1-2; CDR3 DNA: TGTGCCAGCAGCTTAGATCTGGGACAGGGCTCGTCGTTTGGCTACACCTTC; CDR3 protein: CASSLDLGQGSSFGYTF
CDR3 length: 14; D gene: TRBD1; clone size: -; V gene: TRBV11-2; J gene: TRBJ2-7; CDR3 DNA: TGTGCCAGCAGAGCAACGGGACAGGATAACGAGCAGTACTTC; CDR3 protein: CASRATGQDNEQYF
CDR3 length: 15; D gene: -; clone size: -; V gene: TRBV7-3; J gene: TRBJ1-1; CDR3 DNA: TGTGCCAGCAGCTTTATTGGGGGCATGAACACTGAAGCTTTCTTT; CDR3 protein: CASSFIGGMNTEAFF
CDR3 length: 15; D gene: -; clone size: -; V gene: TRBV12-5; J gene: TRBJ1-1; CDR3 DNA: TGTGCTAGTGGTTTGGGGTTTCAGGGGCGGACTGAAGCTTTCTTT; CDR3 protein: CASGLGFQGRTEAFF
CDR3 length: 14; D gene: TRBD1; clone size: -; V gene: TRBV6-6; J gene: TRBJ1-4; CDR3 DNA: TGTGCCAGCAGCCCGGGACAGGCGAAGGGGAAACTGTTTTTT; CDR3 protein: CASSPGQAKGKLFF
CDR3 length: 15; D gene: TRBD2; clone size: once; V gene: TRBV7-3; J gene: TRBJ2-1; CDR3 DNA: TGTGCCAGCAGTGCTAGCGGGAGCTCCTACAATGAGCAGTTCTTC; CDR3 protein: CASSASGSSYNEQFF
CDR3 length: 13; D gene: -; clone size: -; V gene: TRBV24-1; J gene: TRBJ1-4; CDR3 DNA: TGTGCCACACAGAGGGCTCGGAATGAAAAACTGTTTTTT; CDR3 protein: CATQRARNEKLFF
CDR3 length: 13; D gene: -; clone size: few; V gene: TRBV5-1; J gene: TRBJ1-1; CDR3 DNA: TGCGCCAGCAGCTTGGTGGCGAACACTGAAGCTTTCTTT; CDR3 protein: CASSLVANTEAFF
CDR3 length: 16; D gene: TRBD2; clone size: few; V gene: TRBV24-1; J gene: TRBJ2-1; CDR3 DNA: TGTGCCACCAGTGATTCTGAGGCTAGCGGGATCGATGAGCAGTTCTTC; CDR3 protein: CATSDSEASGIDEQFF
CDR3 length: 14; D gene: -; clone size: -; V gene: TRBV30; J gene: TRBJ2-3; CDR3 DNA: TGTGCCTGGAGTGTATCGGTGAGCGCAGATACGCAGTATTTT; CDR3 protein: CAWSVSVSADTQYF
CDR3 length: 11; D gene: -; clone size: -; V gene: TRBV24-1; J gene: TRBJ2-1; CDR3 DNA: TGTGCCACCAGTGATTTCGGGGGAGAGTTCTTC; CDR3 protein: CATSDFGGEFF
CDR3 length: 14; D gene: -; clone size: -; V gene: TRBV2; J gene: TRBJ2-2; CDR3 DNA: TGTGCCAGCAGCCCAAATACAAACACCGGGGAGCTGTTTTTT; CDR3 protein: CASSPNTNTGELFF
CDR3 length: 15; D gene: -; clone size: few; V gene: TRBV7-3; J gene: TRBJ2-6; CDR3 DNA: TGTGCCAGCAGCTTTGGCTTTACTGGGGCCAACGTCCTGACTTTC; CDR3 protein: CASSFGFTGANVLTF
CDR3 length: 17; D gene: TRBD1; clone size: -; V gene: TRBV9; J gene: TRBJ1-6; CDR3 DNA: TGTGCCAGCAGCCATCAAGGGGGCAAATCCTATAATTCACCCCTCCACTTT; CDR3 protein: CASSHQGGKSYNSPLHF
CDR3 length: 15; D gene: -; clone size: -; V gene: TRBV5-1; J gene: TRBJ2-7; CDR3 DNA: TGCGCCAGCAGCTTGCGGTCGGGAGAAACCTACGAGCAGTACTTC; CDR3 protein: CASSLRSGETYEQYF
CDR3 length: 16; D gene: -; clone size: few; V gene: TRBV21-1; J gene: TRBJ1-6; CDR3 DNA: TGTGCCAGCAGCAAGGGGGGAGGGCCCTATAATTCACCCCTCCACTTT; CDR3 protein: CASSKGGGPYNSPLHF
CDR3 length: 14; D gene: TRBD1; clone size: -; V gene: TRBV7-2; J gene: TRBJ2-7; CDR3 DNA: TGTGCCAGCAGGTCCGGGACAGGACCCTACGAGCAGTACTTC; CDR3 protein: CASRSGTGPYEQYF
CDR3 length: 16; D gene: -; clone size: once; V gene: TRBV5-1; J gene: TRBJ2-3; CDR3 DNA: TGCGCCACCAGTAGTACCATACCTACTAGCACAGATACGCAGTATTTT; CDR3 protein: CATSSTIPTSTDTQYF
CDR3 length: 15; D gene: -; clone size: -; V gene: TRBV4-1; J gene: TRBJ1-1; CDR3 DNA: TGCGCCAGCAGCCAAGCTGACATGGGGCCCGCTGAAGCTTTCTTT; CDR3 protein: CASSQADMGPAEAFF
CDR3 length: 14; D gene: TRBD1; clone size: few; V gene: TRBV19; J gene: TRBJ2-7; CDR3 DNA: TGTGCCACCTCCGGGACAGGGTCTGCCTACGAGCAGTACTTC; CDR3 protein: CATSGTGSAYEQYF
CDR3 length: 14; D gene: -; clone size: -; V gene: TRBV3-1/TRBV3-2; J gene: TRBJ2-7; CDR3 DNA: TGTGCCAGCAGCCAAGTCGGACTTTCCTACGAGCAGTACTTC; CDR3 protein: CASSQVGLSYEQYF
CDR3 length: 16; D gene: TRBD1; clone size: -; V gene: TRBV5-5; J gene: TRBJ2-1; CDR3 DNA: TGTGCCAGCAGTACCACCGGGACAGGGCTGTACAATGAGCAGTTCTTC; CDR3 protein: CASSTTGTGLYNEQFF
CDR3 length: 13; D gene: -; clone size: once; V gene: TRBV11-2; J gene: TRBJ1-2; CDR3 DNA: TGTGCCAGCAGCCAAGACAAGGTAGATGGCTACACCTTC; CDR3 protein: CASSQDKVDGYTF